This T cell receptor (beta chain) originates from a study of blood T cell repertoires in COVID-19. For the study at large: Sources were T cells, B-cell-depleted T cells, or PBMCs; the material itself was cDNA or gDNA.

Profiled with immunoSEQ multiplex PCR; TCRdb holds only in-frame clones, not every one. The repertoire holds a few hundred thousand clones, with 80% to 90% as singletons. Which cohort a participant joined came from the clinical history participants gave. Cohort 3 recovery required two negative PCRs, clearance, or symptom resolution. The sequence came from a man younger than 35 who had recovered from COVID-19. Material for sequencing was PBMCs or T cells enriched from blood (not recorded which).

As DNA, the CDR3 is TGTGCCAGCAGTCCCCGTTTCTATGGCTACACCTTC. Protein: CASSPRFYGYTF. V gene TRBV28 combines with J gene TRBJ1-2; D is uncertain. The CDR3 totals 12 residues. Germline values: CDR1 MDHEN, CDR2 SYDVKM. Trimming shortened V by 5 bases and J by 4 bases, and 8 bases separated the two germline ends.